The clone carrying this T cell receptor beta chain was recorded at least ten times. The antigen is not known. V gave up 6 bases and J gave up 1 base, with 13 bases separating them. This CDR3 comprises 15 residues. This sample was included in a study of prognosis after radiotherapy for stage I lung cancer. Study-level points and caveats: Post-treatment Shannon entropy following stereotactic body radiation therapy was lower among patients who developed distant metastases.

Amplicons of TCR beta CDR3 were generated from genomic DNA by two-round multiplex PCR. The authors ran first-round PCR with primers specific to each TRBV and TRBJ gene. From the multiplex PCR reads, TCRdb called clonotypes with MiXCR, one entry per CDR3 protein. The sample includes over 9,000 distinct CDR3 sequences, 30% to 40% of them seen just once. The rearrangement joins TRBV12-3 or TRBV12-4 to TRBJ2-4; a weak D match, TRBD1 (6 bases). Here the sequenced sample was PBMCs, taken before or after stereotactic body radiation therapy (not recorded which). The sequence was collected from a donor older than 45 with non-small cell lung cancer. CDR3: CASSPGDLAKNIQYF. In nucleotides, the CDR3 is TGTGCCAGCAGCCCAGGGGATTTGGCCAAAAACATTCAGTACTTC.